The clone carrying this T cell receptor (beta chain) was seen a few times. CDR3 length equals 15 residues. V was clipped by 0 bases and J by 4 bases, with 12 bases between them. The germline CDR1 and CDR2 sequences are SGHNT and YENEEA. The data were obtained in a study of blood T cell repertoires in COVID-19. Study-level information: From the United States, Italy and Spain came samples of acute and convalescent COVID-19.

Patients in Seattle were enrolled during active infection, then followed longitudinally. The data were produced by immunoSEQ multiplex PCR, yet TCRdb's version contains in-frame clones alone and is incomplete. The table shows approximately 330,000 clones, with approximately 90% occurring only once. The sample consisted of peripheral blood. The receptor's source is a man aged 25-40 years with COVID-19, enrolled during active disease. The V and J genes are TRBV11-3 and TRBJ1-2; D possibly corresponds to TRBD1 (5 bases). The CDR3 DNA reads TGTGCCAGCAGCTTAGATCAGAACAGGATCTATGGCTACACCTTC. The encoded protein is CASSLDQNRIYGYTF.